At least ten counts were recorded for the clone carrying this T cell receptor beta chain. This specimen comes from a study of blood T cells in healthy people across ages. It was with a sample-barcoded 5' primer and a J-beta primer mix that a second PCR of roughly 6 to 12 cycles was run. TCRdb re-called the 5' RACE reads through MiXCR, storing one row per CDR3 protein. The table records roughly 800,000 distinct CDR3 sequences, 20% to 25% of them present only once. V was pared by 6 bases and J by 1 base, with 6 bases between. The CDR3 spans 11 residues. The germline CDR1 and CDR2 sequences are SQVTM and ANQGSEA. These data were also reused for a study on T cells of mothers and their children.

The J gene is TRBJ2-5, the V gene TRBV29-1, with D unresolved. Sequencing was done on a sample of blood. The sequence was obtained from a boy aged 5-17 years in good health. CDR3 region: CSVHSQETQYF. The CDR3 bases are TGCAGCGTGCACAGCCAAGAGACCCAGTACTTC.